This T cell receptor beta chain derives from a study of T cell responses to AZD1222 COVID-19 vaccine. The CDR3 is made up of 14 amino acids. The germline CDR1 and CDR2 sequences are LGHDT and YNNKEL (reference sequence). The V and J ends lost 1 base and 3 bases, in that order; junction bases with no gene match: 2. The method was immunoSEQ multiplex PCR; TCRdb's version includes in-frame clones alone and lacks a portion of them. The sample consists of approximately 90,000 clones, roughly 85% of them appearing once. V gene TRBV3-1 (or the pseudogene TRBV3-2) combines with J gene TRBJ2-7; TRBD2 matches at 8 bases. The receptor was isolated from an adult in good health. Sequences were derived from peripheral blood, sampled on day 0 of AZD1222 vaccination. The CDR3 here is CASSQGSGDYEQYF. The CDR3 DNA is TGTGCCAGCAGCCAAGGTAGCGGGGACTACGAGCAGTACTTC.